This TCR beta chain was sequenced in a study of blood T cell repertoires in COVID-19. TCRdb's table, derived via immunoSEQ multiplex PCR, lists solely in-frame clones and lacks some. The top ten hold 15% to 20% of the sample, which has about 330,000 clones, around 90% seen once. V shed 3 bases and J 5 bases; nucleotides not matched to a gene: 6. This CDR3 has 14 amino acids. Germline CDR1 reads LNHNV; CDR2 reads YYDKDF (reference sequence). The sequence was collected from a young woman who had recovered from COVID-19. V and J are TRBV15 and TRBJ1-1; 7 nucleotides line up with TRBD1. Material: PBMCs or T cells enriched from blood (not recorded which). The CDR3 DNA is TGTGCCACCAGCAGCGGGACAGTTCAAACTGAAGCTTTCTTT. Its translation is CATSSGTVQTEAFF. The variable domain in full, with the rest retrieved from reference TRBV15 and TRBJ1-1, is DAMVIQNPRYQVTQFGKPVTLSCSQTLNHNVMYWYQQKSSQAPKLLFHYYDKDFNNEADTPDNFQSRRPNTSFCFLDIRSPGLGDTAMYLCATSSGTVQTEAFFGQGTRLTVV.